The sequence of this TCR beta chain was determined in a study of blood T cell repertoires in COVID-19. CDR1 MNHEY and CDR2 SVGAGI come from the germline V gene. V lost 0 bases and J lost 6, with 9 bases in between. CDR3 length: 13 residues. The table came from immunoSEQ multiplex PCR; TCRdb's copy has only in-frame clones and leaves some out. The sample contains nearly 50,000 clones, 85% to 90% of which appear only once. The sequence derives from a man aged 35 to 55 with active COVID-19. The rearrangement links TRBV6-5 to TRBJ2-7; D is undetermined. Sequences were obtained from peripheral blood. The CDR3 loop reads CASSYSAGFEQYF. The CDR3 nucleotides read TGTGCCAGCAGTTACTCGGCCGGGTTCGAGCAGTACTTC.